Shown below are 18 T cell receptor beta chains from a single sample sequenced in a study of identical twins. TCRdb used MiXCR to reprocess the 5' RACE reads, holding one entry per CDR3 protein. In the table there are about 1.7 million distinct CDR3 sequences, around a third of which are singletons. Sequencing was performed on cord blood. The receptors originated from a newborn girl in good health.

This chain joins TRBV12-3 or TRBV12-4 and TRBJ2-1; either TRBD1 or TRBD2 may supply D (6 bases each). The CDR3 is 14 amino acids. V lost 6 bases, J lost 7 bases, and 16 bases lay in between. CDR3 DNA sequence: TGTGCCAGCAGCCGGGGGCCCTCTACGAATGAGCAGTTCTTC. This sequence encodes CASSRGPSTNEQFF.

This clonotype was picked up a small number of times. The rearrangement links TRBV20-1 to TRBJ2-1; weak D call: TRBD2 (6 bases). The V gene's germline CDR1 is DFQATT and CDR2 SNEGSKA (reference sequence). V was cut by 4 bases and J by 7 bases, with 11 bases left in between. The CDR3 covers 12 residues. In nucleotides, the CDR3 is TGCAGTGCTATTGAGCGGGTTAATGAGCAGTTCTTC. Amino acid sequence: CSAIERVNEQFF.

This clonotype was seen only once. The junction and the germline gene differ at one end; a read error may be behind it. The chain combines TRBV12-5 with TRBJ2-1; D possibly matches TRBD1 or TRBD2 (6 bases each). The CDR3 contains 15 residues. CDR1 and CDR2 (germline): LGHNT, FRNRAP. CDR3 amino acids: CASGLGGAVYNERFF. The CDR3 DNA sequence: TGTGCTAGTGGTTTGGGGGGGGCCGTCTACAATGAGCGGTTCTTC. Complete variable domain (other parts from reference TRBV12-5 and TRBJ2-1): DARVTQTPRHKVTEMGQEVTMRCQPILGHNTVFWYRQTMMQGLELLAYFRNRAPLDDSGMPKDRFSAEMPDATLATLKIQPSEPRDSAVYFCASGLGGAVYNERFFGPGTRLTVL.

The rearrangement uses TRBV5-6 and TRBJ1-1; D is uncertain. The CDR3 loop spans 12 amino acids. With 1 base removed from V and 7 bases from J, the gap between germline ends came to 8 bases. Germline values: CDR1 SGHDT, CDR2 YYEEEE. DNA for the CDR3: TGTGCCAGCAGCTTGTCCGAGGTTGAAGCTTTCTTT. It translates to CASSLSEVEAFF.

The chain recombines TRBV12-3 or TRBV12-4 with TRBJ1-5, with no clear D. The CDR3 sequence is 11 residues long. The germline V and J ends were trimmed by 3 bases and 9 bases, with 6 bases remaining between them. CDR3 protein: CASSFRGPQHF. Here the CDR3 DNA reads TGTGCCAGCAGTTTCCGGGGGCCCCAGCATTTT.

CDR3 sequence (DNA): TGTGCCAGCAGCCCTCAGATCCAGCATGGCTACACCTTC. This sequence encodes CASSPQIQHGYTF. The chain has TRBV3-1 and TRBJ1-2; D call uncertain. The CDR3 contains 13 residues. V was trimmed by 4 bases and J by 6 bases, leaving 12 bases between them. Germline lookup yields CDR1 LGHDT and CDR2 YNNKEL (reference sequence).

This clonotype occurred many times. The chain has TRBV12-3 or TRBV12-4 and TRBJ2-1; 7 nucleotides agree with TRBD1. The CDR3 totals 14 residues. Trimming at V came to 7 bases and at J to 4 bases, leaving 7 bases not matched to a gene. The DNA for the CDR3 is TGTGCCAGCACCGACAGGGTAGGGTACAATGAGCAGTTCTTC. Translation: CASTDRVGYNEQFF.

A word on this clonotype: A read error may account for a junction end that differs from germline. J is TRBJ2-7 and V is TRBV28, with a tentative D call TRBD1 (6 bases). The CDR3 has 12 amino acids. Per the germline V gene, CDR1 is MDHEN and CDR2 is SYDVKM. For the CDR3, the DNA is TGTGCCAGCCGAAACACAGGGCAAGAGCGGTACTTC. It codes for CASRNTGQERYF.

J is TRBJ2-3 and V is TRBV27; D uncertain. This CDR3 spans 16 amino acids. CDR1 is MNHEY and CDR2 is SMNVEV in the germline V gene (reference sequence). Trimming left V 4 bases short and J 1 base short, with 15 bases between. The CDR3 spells CASSSRGLLGTDTQYF. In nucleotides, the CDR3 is TGTGCCAGCAGTTCCCGCGGCCTTTTGGGCACAGATACGCAGTATTTT.

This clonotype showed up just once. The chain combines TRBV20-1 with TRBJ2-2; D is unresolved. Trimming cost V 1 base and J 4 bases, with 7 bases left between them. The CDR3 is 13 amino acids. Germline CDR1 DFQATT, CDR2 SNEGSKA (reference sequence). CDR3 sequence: CSARGVGTGELFF. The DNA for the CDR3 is TGCAGTGCTAGAGGGGTGGGCACCGGGGAGCTGTTTTTT.

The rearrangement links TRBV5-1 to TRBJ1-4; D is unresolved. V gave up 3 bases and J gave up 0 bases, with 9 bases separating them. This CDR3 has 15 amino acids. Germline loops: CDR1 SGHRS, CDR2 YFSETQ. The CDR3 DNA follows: TGCGCCAGCAGCTCCGCCTATGCAACTAATGAAAAACTGTTTTTT. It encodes CASSSAYATNEKLFF.

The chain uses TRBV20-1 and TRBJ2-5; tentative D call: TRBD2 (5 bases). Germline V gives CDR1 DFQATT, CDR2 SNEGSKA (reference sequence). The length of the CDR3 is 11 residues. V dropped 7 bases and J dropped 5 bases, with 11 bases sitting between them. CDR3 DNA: TGCAGTGGTGCTGGCGGGGAGACCCAGTACTTC. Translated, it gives CSGAGGETQYF.

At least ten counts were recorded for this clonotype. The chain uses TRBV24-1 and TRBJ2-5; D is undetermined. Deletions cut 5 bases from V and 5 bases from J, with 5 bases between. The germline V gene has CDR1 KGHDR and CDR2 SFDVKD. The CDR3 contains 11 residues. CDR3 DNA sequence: TGTGCCACCAGTGTTGGGGAGACCCAGTACTTC. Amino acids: CATSVGETQYF.

The CDR3: CAINSLRQGGLNSPLHF. The CDR3 bases are TGTGCCATCAATTCCCTCCGACAGGGCGGGTTGAATTCACCCCTCCACTTT. V is TRBV10-3 and J is TRBJ1-6, with TRBD1 matching over 7 bases. CDR1 ENHRY and CDR2 SYGVKD come from the germline V gene. This CDR3 spans 17 amino acids. V gave up 7 bases and J gave up 7 bases; unmatched junction bases: 16.

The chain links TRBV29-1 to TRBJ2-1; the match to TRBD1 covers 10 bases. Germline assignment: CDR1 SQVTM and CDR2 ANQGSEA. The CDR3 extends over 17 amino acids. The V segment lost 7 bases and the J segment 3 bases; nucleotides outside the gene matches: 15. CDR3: CSGRVAWGQGFYNEQFF. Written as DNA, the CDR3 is TGCAGCGGTCGGGTGGCTTGGGGACAGGGGTTCTACAATGAGCAGTTCTTC.

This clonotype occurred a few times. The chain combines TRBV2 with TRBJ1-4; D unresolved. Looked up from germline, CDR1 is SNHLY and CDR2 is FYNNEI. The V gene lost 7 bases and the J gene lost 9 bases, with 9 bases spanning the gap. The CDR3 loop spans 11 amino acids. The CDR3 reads CASTQRKKLFF. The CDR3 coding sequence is TGTGCCAGCACACAGCGGAAAAAACTGTTTTTT.

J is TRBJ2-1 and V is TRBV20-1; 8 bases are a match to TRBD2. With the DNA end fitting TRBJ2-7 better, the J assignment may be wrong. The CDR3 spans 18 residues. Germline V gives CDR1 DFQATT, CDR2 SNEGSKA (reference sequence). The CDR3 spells CSARDYTSGKINYNEQYF. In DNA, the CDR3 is TGCAGTGCTAGAGATTATACTAGCGGAAAAATCAACTACAATGAGCAGTACTTC.

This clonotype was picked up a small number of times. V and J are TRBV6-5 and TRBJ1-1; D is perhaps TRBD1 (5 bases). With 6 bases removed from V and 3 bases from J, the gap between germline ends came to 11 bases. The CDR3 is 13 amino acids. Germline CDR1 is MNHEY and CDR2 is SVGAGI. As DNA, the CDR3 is TGTGCCAGCAGAGAAGTCAGGGACACTGAAGCTTTCTTT. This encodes CASREVRDTEAFF.